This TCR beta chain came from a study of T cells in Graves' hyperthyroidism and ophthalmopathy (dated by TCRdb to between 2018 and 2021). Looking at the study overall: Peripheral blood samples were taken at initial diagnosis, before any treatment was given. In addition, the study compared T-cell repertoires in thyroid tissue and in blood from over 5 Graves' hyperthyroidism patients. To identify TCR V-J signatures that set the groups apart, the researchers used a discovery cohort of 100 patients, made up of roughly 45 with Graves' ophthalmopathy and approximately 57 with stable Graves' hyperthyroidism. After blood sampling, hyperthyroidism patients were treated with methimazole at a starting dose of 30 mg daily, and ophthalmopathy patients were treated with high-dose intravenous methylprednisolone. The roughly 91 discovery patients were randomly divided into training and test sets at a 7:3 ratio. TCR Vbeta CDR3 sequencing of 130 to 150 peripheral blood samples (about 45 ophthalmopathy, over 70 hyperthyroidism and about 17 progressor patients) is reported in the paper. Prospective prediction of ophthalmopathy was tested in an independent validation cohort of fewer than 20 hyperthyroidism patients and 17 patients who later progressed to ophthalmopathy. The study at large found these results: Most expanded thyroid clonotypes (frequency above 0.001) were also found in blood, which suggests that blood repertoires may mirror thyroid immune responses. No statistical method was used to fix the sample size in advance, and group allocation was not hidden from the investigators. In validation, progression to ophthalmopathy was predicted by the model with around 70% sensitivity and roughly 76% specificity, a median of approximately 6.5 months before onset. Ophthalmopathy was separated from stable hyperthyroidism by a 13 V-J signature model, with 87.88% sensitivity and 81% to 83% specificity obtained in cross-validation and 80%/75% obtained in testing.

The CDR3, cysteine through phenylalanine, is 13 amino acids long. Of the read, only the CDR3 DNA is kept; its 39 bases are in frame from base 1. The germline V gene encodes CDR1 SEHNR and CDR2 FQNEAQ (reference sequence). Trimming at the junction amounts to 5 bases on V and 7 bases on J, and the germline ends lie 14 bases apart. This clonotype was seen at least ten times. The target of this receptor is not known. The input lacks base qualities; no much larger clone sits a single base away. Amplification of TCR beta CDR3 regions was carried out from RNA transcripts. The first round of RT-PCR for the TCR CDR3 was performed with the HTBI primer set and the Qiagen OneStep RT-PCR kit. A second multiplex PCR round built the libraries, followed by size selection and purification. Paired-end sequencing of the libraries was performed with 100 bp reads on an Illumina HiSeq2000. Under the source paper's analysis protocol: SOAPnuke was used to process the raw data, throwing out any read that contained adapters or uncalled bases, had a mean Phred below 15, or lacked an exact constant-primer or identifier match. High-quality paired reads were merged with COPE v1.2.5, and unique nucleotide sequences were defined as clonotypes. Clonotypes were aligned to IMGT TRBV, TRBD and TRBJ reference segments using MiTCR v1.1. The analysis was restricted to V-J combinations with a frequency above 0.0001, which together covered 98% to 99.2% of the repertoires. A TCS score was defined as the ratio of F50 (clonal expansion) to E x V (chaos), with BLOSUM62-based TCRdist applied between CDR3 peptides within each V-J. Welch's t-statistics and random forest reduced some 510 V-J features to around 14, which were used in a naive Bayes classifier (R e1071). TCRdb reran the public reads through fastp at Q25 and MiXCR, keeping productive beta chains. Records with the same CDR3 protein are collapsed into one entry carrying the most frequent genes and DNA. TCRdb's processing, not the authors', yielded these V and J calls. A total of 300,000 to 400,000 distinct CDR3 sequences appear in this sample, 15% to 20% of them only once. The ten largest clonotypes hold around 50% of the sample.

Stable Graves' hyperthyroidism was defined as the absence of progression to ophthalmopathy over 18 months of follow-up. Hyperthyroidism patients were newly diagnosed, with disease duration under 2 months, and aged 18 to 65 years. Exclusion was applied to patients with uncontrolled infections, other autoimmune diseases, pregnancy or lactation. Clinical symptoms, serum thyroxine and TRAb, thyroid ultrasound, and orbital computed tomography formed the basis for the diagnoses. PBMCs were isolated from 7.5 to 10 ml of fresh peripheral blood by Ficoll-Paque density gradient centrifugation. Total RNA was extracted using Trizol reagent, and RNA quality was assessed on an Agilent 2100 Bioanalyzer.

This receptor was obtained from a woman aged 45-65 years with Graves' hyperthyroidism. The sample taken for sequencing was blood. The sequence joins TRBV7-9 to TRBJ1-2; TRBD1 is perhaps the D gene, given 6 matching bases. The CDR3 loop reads CASSERGQSGYTF. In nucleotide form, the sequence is TGTGCCAGCAGCGAAAGAGGACAGTCTGGCTACACCTTC.